These 29 T cell receptor beta chains originate from one sample sequenced in a study of blood T cell repertoires in COVID-19 (TCRdb year 2020). Library prep was done by the immunoSEQ multiplex PCR assay. TCRdb limited this immuneACCESS table to in-frame rearrangements with V and J called. A share of clones is missing; checked studies link under half to unresolved V genes, and the rest is unexplained. Here the sample has 300,000 to 350,000 clones; around 87% occur a single time. The top ten constitute roughly 2% of the sample. The sequencing input was peripheral blood. These receptor sequences come from a man aged 18 to 35 with active or convalescent COVID-19.

V is TRBV27 and J is TRBJ1-2; 8 nucleotides match TRBD1. Trimming removed 0 bases from V and 2 bases from J; junction bases left unmatched: 2. Germline CDR1 reads MNHEY; CDR2 reads SMNVEV (reference sequence). CDR3 length: 15 residues. As DNA, the CDR3 is TGTGCCAGCAGTTTATCTAGGACAGGGAACTATGGCTACACCTTC. Protein product: CASSLSRTGNYGYTF.

V and J are TRBV12-3 or TRBV12-4 and TRBJ2-7; 9 bases match TRBD2. V lost 8 bases, J lost 3 bases, and 5 bases stayed unmatched. The CDR3 consists of 13 residues. CDR3 bases: TGTGCCAGCGGGGGACTAGCTGGCTACGAGCAGTACTTC. Its translation is CASGGLAGYEQYF.

This sequence joins TRBV12-3 or TRBV12-4 and TRBJ2-7; perhaps TRBD1 as D (6 bases). Trimming stripped 8 bases from V and 6 bases from J, with 17 bases between. This CDR3 has 13 amino acids. CDR3: CASATGLLGEQYF. CDR3 DNA sequence: TGTGCCAGCGCGACAGGACTCCTGGGCGAGCAGTACTTC.

In this sample, this clone turned up once. V is TRBV12-3 or TRBV12-4 and J is TRBJ1-6, with 9 bases fitting TRBD1. The J segment lost 9 bases and the V segment lost 6 bases, leaving 3 bases of the junction unmatched. CDR3 length: 13 residues. The CDR3 region is CASRDRGASPLHF. The CDR3 nucleotides are TGTGCCAGCAGGGACAGGGGAGCTTCACCCCTCCACTTT.

CDR3 protein: CASSYRDRGYEQYF. The CDR3 DNA reads TGTGCCAGCAGCTACCGGGACAGGGGGTACGAGCAGTACTTC. This sequence joins TRBV9 and TRBJ2-7; 11 bases are shared with TRBD1. The ends lost 4 bases at V and 4 bases at J; junction bases unmatched: 4. The germline CDR1 and CDR2 sequences are SGDLS and YYNGEE. The CDR3 covers 14 residues.

The CDR3 loop is CASSLGGVNTEAFF. As DNA, the CDR3 is TGTGCCAGCAGCTTAGGGGGAGTGAACACTGAAGCTTTCTTT. The V gene is TRBV7-2, the J gene TRBJ1-1; unclear D gene. The CDR3 has 14 residues. Germline lookup yields CDR1 SGHTA and CDR2 FQGNSA. V was shortened by 1 base and J by 0 bases, with 6 bases between the two germline ends. The full variable domain, rest sourced from reference TRBV7-2 and TRBJ1-1, is GAGVSQSPSNKVTEKGKDVELRCDPISGHTALYWYRQSLGQGLEFLIYFQGNSAPDKSGLPSDRFSAERTGGSVSTLTIQRTQQEDSAVYLCASSLGGVNTEAFFGQGTRLTVV.

The chain uses TRBV28 and TRBJ1-1, with D perhaps TRBD1 (5 bases). V gave up 6 bases and J gave up 5 bases, with 13 bases separating them. The V gene's germline CDR1 is MDHEN and CDR2 SYDVKM. This CDR3 is built from 13 residues. CDR3 DNA sequence: TGTGCCAGCAGGGACCCCGGGGGGACTGAAGCTTTCTTT. Residues: CASRDPGGTEAFF. Using reference TRBV28 and TRBJ1-1 for the parts outside the CDR3, the full variable domain is DVKVTQSSRYLVKRTGEKVFLECVQDMDHENMFWYRQDPGLGLRLIYFSYDVKMKEKGDIPEGYSVSREKKERFSLILESASTNQTSMYLCASRDPGGTEAFFGQGTRLTVV.

The gene calls are TRBV14 and TRBJ1-5; possibly TRBD1 for D (5 bases). The CDR3 is 12 amino acids. CDR1 and CDR2 (germline): SGHDN, FVKESK. With 3 bases removed from V and 6 bases from J, the gap between germline ends came to 6 bases. The CDR3 DNA sequence: TGTGCCAGCAGCCACACAGGTCAGCCCCAGCATTTT. Its translation is CASSHTGQPQHF.

The V gene is TRBV6-5, the J gene TRBJ1-2, with 8 bases aligning to TRBD1. The CDR3 has 14 amino acids. Trimming at V came to 2 bases and at J to 3 bases, leaving 2 bases not matched to a gene. The germline gives CDR1 MNHEY, CDR2 SVGAGI. The CDR3 DNA sequence: TGTGCCAGCAGTTACGGACAGGGCGACTATGGCTACACCTTC. Translated: CASSYGQGDYGYTF.

J is TRBJ2-5 and V is TRBV5-8; 12 bases align to TRBD2. Germline trimming cut 2 bases from V and 5 bases from J; bases unmatched to any gene: 7. CDR1 is SGHTS and CDR2 is YDEGEE in the germline V gene. The CDR3 runs to 16 residues. The DNA of the CDR3 is TGTGCCAGCAGCTTCCAACGGACTAGCGGGAAGGAGACCCAGTACTTC. Translation: CASSFQRTSGKETQYF.

This clone came up once. The rearrangement uses TRBV18 and TRBJ1-1; 8 nucleotides align to TRBD1. The CDR3 is 18 amino acids. CDR1 KGHSH and CDR2 LQKENI come from the germline V gene. V dropped 1 base and J dropped 7; count of bases not matched to a gene: 17. CDR3 in amino acids: CASSPRQGLSIRNIEAFF. CDR3 bases: TGTGCCAGCTCACCACGACAGGGGCTGAGTATCCGTAATATTGAAGCTTTCTTT.

The chain couples TRBV19 to TRBJ1-5; D remains unclear. This CDR3 is built from 15 residues. With 3 bases removed from V and 5 bases from J, the gap between germline ends came to 14 bases. Germline CDR1 LNHDA, CDR2 SQIVND (reference sequence). DNA for the CDR3: TGTGCCAGTAGTATTTGGCAGGTGGTCGATCAGCCCCAGCATTTT. It specifies CASSIWQVVDQPQHF.

The CDR3 nucleotides read TGTGCCAGCAGTTTCGGAGGCCTTGGTGAAAAACTGTTTTTT. It yields the protein CASSFGGLGEKLFF. V usage is TRBV27 and J usage is TRBJ1-4, with unresolved D. Germline-derived CDR1 and CDR2 are MNHEY and SMNVEV (reference sequence). The CDR3 extends over 14 amino acids. Trimming took 3 bases from V and 7 from J, leaving 12 bases between them.

The V gene is TRBV28, the J gene TRBJ2-1; 10 nucleotides align to TRBD2. Germline V CDR1 and CDR2: MDHEN, SYDVKM. V trimming: 3 bases; J trimming: 4 bases; junction bases outside the gene matches: 9. CDR3 length: 17 amino acids. Written as DNA, the CDR3 is TGTGCCAGCAGTTTGGGTAGCGGGAGGCAGGTGTACAATGAGCAGTTCTTC. It codes for CASSLGSGRQVYNEQFF.

This chain uses TRBV6-5 with TRBJ1-1, with 8 bases identical to TRBD1. The junction had 4 bases not matched to a gene; V was cut back by 6 bases and J by 4 bases. The CDR3 has 13 residues. Germline loops: CDR1 MNHEY, CDR2 SVGAGI. CDR3 loop: CASRTGVGTEAFF. Written as DNA, the CDR3 is TGTGCCAGCAGGACAGGGGTGGGCACTGAAGCTTTCTTT.

The J gene is TRBJ2-3, the V gene TRBV6-5; tentatively, D is TRBD1 (5 bases). The germline V gene has CDR1 MNHEY and CDR2 SVGAGI. Trimming stripped 6 bases from V and 2 bases from J, with 12 bases between. The CDR3 contains 14 residues. CDR3 loop: CASSSWTPTDTQYF. CDR3 nucleotide sequence: TGTGCCAGCAGCTCCTGGACACCCACAGATACGCAGTATTTT.

The chain carries TRBV7-2 and TRBJ1-2, with TRBD1 matching over 8 bases. The CDR3 loop spans 13 amino acids. V gave up 4 bases and J gave up 4 bases; unmatched junction bases: 2. The germline V gene encodes CDR1 SGHTA and CDR2 FQGNSA. The CDR3 sequence is CASSSTGVYGYTF. CDR3 coding DNA: TGTGCCAGCAGCTCGACAGGGGTCTATGGCTACACCTTC.

This clone was seen more than once but under ten times. The genes are TRBV28 and TRBJ1-3; possible D gene TRBD1, 6 bases. CDR1 and CDR2 (germline): MDHEN, SYDVKM. Trimming shortened V by 4 bases and J by 0 bases, and 13 bases separated the two germline ends. This CDR3 has 16 amino acids. CDR3 in amino acids: CASSSGGGLSGNTIYF. The CDR3 region has the DNA TGTGCCAGCAGTTCCGGGGGGGGGCTCTCTGGAAACACCATATATTTT.

The gene calls are TRBV6-2 or TRBV6-3 and TRBJ1-1, with 7 bases lining up with TRBD1. V dropped 0 bases and J dropped 11; count of bases not matched to a gene: 6. CDR3 length equals 13 residues. Germline V CDR1 and CDR2: MNHEY, SVGEGT. CDR3 region: CASSYSHPRGAFF. CDR3 coding DNA: TGTGCCAGCAGTTACTCACACCCCAGGGGGGCTTTCTTT.

V and J are TRBV6-2 or TRBV6-3 and TRBJ1-5; 10 positions agree with TRBD1. The V gene end was trimmed by 5 bases and the J gene end by 2 bases; junction bases not matched to a gene: 9. The CDR3 is made up of 17 amino acids. Germline CDR1 MNHEY, CDR2 SVGEGT. The CDR3 DNA reads TGTGCCAGCAGTCAATTCCGGGACAGGGGTGGCAATCAGCCCCAGCATTTT. Its protein product is CASSQFRDRGGNQPQHF.

The gene calls are TRBV24-1 and TRBJ2-2; TRBD1 might be the D (6 bases). Trimming took 4 bases from V and 6 from J, leaving 14 bases between them. This CDR3 is 15 amino acids long. Germline assignment: CDR1 KGHDR and CDR2 SFDVKD. The DNA for the CDR3 is TGTGCCACCAGTGAGGACAGAATTAACGCCGGGGAGCTGTTTTTT. Amino acids: CATSEDRINAGELFF.

The chain links TRBV10-3 to TRBJ1-6; D unresolved. Germline V gene lookup returns CDR1 ENHRY and CDR2 SYGVKD. This CDR3 spans 14 amino acids. V was cut by 3 bases and J by 7 bases, with 10 bases left in between. CDR3 nucleotides: TGTGCCATCAGTGAATACAGCCAAAATTCACCCCTCCACTTT. It specifies CAISEYSQNSPLHF.

The table lists this clone with a count of one. The genes are TRBV20-1 and TRBJ1-6, with a possible D match to TRBD1 (6 bases). The CDR3 is 11 amino acids. V was shortened by 3 bases and J by 9 bases, with 6 bases between the two germline ends. Germline CDR1 and CDR2: DFQATT and SNEGSKA (reference sequence). As DNA, the CDR3 is TGCAGTGCTAGCAGGGGTTCACCCCTCCACTTT. This sequence encodes CSASRGSPLHF.

The chain carries TRBV23-1 and TRBJ1-1; D uncertain. TRBV23-1 is annotated as an ORF whose role is uncertain. Between the trimmed V and J ends, which lost 4 bases and 4 bases, there was a span of 22 bases. The length of the CDR3 is 17 residues. CDR3 amino acids: CASSPWWNVGVCTEAFF. The CDR3, as DNA: TGCGCCAGCAGTCCCTGGTGGAATGTCGGGGTTTGCACTGAAGCTTTCTTT.

The rearrangement joins TRBV5-8 to TRBJ1-2, with 7 bases that match TRBD1. Germline V lookup: CDR1 SGHTS, CDR2 YDEGEE. Trimming removed 0 bases from V and 4 bases from J; junction bases left unmatched: 6. The CDR3 runs 15 residues. CDR3 residues: CASSLAGTVFYGYTF. DNA for the CDR3: TGTGCCAGCAGCTTGGCGGGGACAGTCTTCTATGGCTACACCTTC.

The chain recombines TRBV3-1 (or the pseudogene TRBV3-2) with TRBJ2-1; D is possibly TRBD2 (6 bases). V lost 8 bases, J lost 0 bases, and 11 bases lay in between. CDR1 LGHDT and CDR2 YNNKEL come from the germline V gene (reference sequence). CDR3 size: 14 residues. The CDR3 DNA reads as TGTGCCAGCCGCGGGGCTAGCTCCTACAATGAGCAGTTCTTC. It specifies CASRGASSYNEQFF.

The rearrangement uses TRBV6-2 or TRBV6-3 and TRBJ2-3, with D tentatively TRBD1 (5 bases). Germline V lookup: CDR1 MNHEY, CDR2 SVGEGT. This CDR3 is 16 amino acids long. Trimming cost V 4 bases and J 2 bases, with 16 bases left between them. CDR3 sequence reads: CASSSTLGVYTDTQYF. CDR3 DNA: TGTGCCAGCAGTTCGACGTTAGGGGTATACACAGATACGCAGTATTTT.

The rearrangement joins TRBV2 to TRBJ2-7, with D uncertain. CDR1 is SNHLY, CDR2 FYNNEI, per germline. The CDR3 is 13 residues long. With 5 bases removed from V and 2 bases from J, the gap between germline ends came to 10 bases. The CDR3 bases are TGTGCCAGCAGTTACGCGGAAGCCTACGAGCAGTACTTC. This codes for CASSYAEAYEQYF.

The rearrangement joins TRBV27 to TRBJ1-6, with D possibly TRBD1 on 5 matching bases. The CDR3 runs to 14 residues. Germline V lookup: CDR1 MNHEY, CDR2 SMNVEV (reference sequence). Trimming shortened V by 2 bases and J by 5 bases, and 7 bases separated the two germline ends. The CDR3 protein is CASSLDRNNSPLHF. The CDR3 DNA follows: TGTGCCAGCAGTTTAGACAGAAATAATTCACCCCTCCACTTT.